Listed below are T cell receptor beta chains from one sample, sequenced in a study of shared clonotypes between healthy human individuals. Profiling relied on immunoSEQ multiplex PCR, and the TCRdb table lists in-frame clones only, not all of them. The sample lists roughly 500,000 clones, over 70% occurring once. Sequenced input: PBMCs. Every receptor here comes from a woman aged 40 to 50 in good health. Some clones in this sample may be carry-over from other donors' samples. The CDR3 runs from the conserved cysteine through the conserved F or W. A D gene is named only where the DNA matches it firmly. Where a row states a size, it is once, few, many or the class of an expanded clone; other rows omit it.

>TRBJ2-3|TRBV11-2|.|.
TGTGCCAGCAGCTCGGGCCAAGATACGCAGTATTTT
CASSSGQDTQYF
>TRBJ2-3|TRBV29-1|.|.
TGCAGCGTTGAAAGTGGGGATACGCAGTATTTT
CSVESGDTQYF
>TRBJ2-2|TRBV4-1|.|.
TGCGCCAGCACTCATTTGGGCACCGGGGAGCTGTTTTTT
CASTHLGTGELFF
>TRBJ2-7|TRBV28|.|.
TGTGCCAGCAGATACGGGACCTCCTACGAGCAGTACTTC
CASRYGTSYEQYF
>TRBJ2-5|TRBV7-2|.|.
TGTGCCAGCAGCTTTGGAGGGGACGGAGAGACCCAGTACTTC
CASSFGGDGETQYF
>TRBJ1-1|TRBV7-2|.|.
TGTGCCAGCAGCTTCTCAAGGGTGACCGAAGCTTTCTTT
CASSFSRVTEAFF
>TRBJ1-1|TRBV19|TRBD1|.
TGTGCCAGTCGTAATCAGGGGGACACTGAAGCTTTCTTT
CASRNQGDTEAFF
>TRBJ2-1|TRBV28|TRBD2|few
TGTGCCAGCAGTTTGTTCCTAGCGGAGAACAATGAGCAGTTCTTC
CASSLFLAENNEQFF
>TRBJ2-3|TRBV6-6|TRBD1|.
TGTGCCAGCTGTTACAGGGGGGCAACGCCCTCAGATACGCAGTATTTT
CASCYRGATPSDTQYF
>TRBJ2-5|TRBV14|.|.
TGTGCCAGCAGCCCCTCAGACGAGACCCAGTACTTC
CASSPSDETQYF
>TRBJ2-7|TRBV5-1|TRBD2|.
TGCGCCAGCAGCGGGGGACTAGCGGGAAGCGCCTACGAGCAGTACTTC
CASSGGLAGSAYEQYF
>TRBJ2-7|TRBV29-1|TRBD1|.
TGCAGCGGTCGACAGGGCCCCGAGCAGTACTTC
CSGRQGPEQYF
>TRBJ1-3|TRBV6-1|.|once
TGTGCCAGCAGGCCGGGACCGTCCGGAAACACCATATATTTT
CASRPGPSGNTIYF
>TRBJ2-6|TRBV4-2|.|.
TGTGCCAGCAGCCAAGATTTGGGACAAGTCTCTGGGGCCAACGTCCTGACTTTC
CASSQDLGQVSGANVLTF
>TRBJ2-7|TRBV7-7|TRBD1|many
TGTGCTAGCAGCTCGGGACAGGGGTCCTACGAGCAGTACTTC
CASSSGQGSYEQYF
>TRBJ2-1|TRBV7-2|TRBD2|.
TGTGCCAGCAGCTTCTCGACTAGCGGGAGGAGCAATGAGCAGTTCTTC
CASSFSTSGRSNEQFF
>TRBJ2-2|TRBV7-8|.|few
TGTGCCAGCAGCTCCGCGGGGACGAACACCGGGGAGCTGTTTTTT
CASSSAGTNTGELFF
>TRBJ2-7|TRBV7-2|TRBD2|.
TGTGCCAGCAGCCCGCGACTAGCGGGGTCATACGAGCAGTACTTC
CASSPRLAGSYEQYF
>TRBJ2-7|TRBV19|.|many
TGTGCCAGTGGGGGCCTCGAGGTGGGCGAGCAGTACTTC
CASGGLEVGEQYF
>TRBJ2-7|TRBV4-2|TRBD1|many
TGTGCCAGCAGCTTAGCGGTGAGAACAGGGGGACTGGGGTCCTACGAGCAGTACTTC
CASSLAVRTGGLGSYEQYF
>TRBJ2-2|TRBV6-1|TRBD2|.
TGTGCCAGCATGCGGGGACTAACCGGGGAGCTGTTTTTT
CASMRGLTGELFF
>TRBJ2-6|TRBV5-1|TRBD1|.
TGCGCCAGCAGCTTGGTTCCCGGGACAGCGACCTCTGGGGCCAACGTCCTGACTTTC
CASSLVPGTATSGANVLTF
>TRBJ1-4|TRBV28|.|.
TGTGCCAGCAGCCCCGGGTCGACTGCAACTAATGAAAAACTGTTTTTT
CASSPGSTATNEKLFF
>TRBJ2-1|TRBV7-9|.|.
TGTGCCAGCACTATCGAGAGGAACAATGAGCAGTTCTTC
CASTIERNNEQFF
>TRBJ1-1|TRBV19|.|few
TGTGCCAGTAGTATTTCAAGGGGTGCCACTGAAGCTTTCTTT
CASSISRGATEAFF
>TRBJ1-1|TRBV5-1|TRBD1|.
TGCGCCAGCAGCCCGGGACAGCCAAACACTGAAGCTTTCTTT
CASSPGQPNTEAFF
>TRBJ1-4|TRBV4-1|.|once
TGCGCCAGCAGCCAAGTACATTTCAGGGTTGATGAAAAACTGTTTTTT
CASSQVHFRVDEKLFF
>TRBJ2-7|TRBV7-2|.|.
TGTGCCAGCAGCTTAGCCCGGGGCTACGAGCAGTACTTC
CASSLARGYEQYF
>TRBJ2-1|TRBV6-4|.|many
TGTGCCAGCAGTGAAAATGAGAGCCCCAATGAGCAGTTCTTC
CASSENESPNEQFF
>TRBJ2-3|TRBV2|TRBD2|.
TGTGCCAGCGGGGCCCGACTAGCGGGAGTAAGAGATACGCAGTATTTT
CASGARLAGVRDTQYF
>TRBJ2-1|TRBV7-9|.|.
TGTGCCAGCAGCTTGATGAGACGAAGCAATGAGCAGTTCTTC
CASSLMRRSNEQFF
>TRBJ2-3|TRBV6-5|TRBD2|once
TGTGCCAGCAGTTCCCTAGCGGGAGTGGCCACAGATACGCAGTATTTT
CASSSLAGVATDTQYF
>TRBJ2-4|TRBV7-6|TRBD2|.
TGTGCCAGCAGCTTTACTAGCGGGAGTGGGGCAGTGGCCAAAAACATTCAGTACTTC
CASSFTSGSGAVAKNIQYF
>TRBJ2-6|TRBV4-1|TRBD1|.
TGCGCCAGCAGCAAGGGACAGCTAAGCTCTGGGGCCAACGTCCTGACTTTC
CASSKGQLSSGANVLTF
>TRBJ2-3|TRBV7-9|.|.
TGTGCCAGCAGCCCCCCGGGACGGGCTGCTAGCACAGATACGCAGTATTTT
CASSPPGRAASTDTQYF
>TRBJ2-2|TRBV2|.|.
TGTGCCAAACAACCGAACACCGGGGAGCTGTTTTTT
CAKQPNTGELFF
>TRBJ2-5|TRBV5-4|TRBD2|.
TGTGCCAGCAGCCGCTCCGGGACTAACCAAGAGACCCAGTACTTC
CASSRSGTNQETQYF
>TRBJ2-2|TRBV7-7|.|.
TGTGCCAGCAGCCCCGATCCCACCGGGGAGCTGTTTTTT
CASSPDPTGELFF
>TRBJ2-1|TRBV5-1|TRBD2|.
TGCGCCAGCAGCTCCGGACTAGCAGGTGAGCAGTTCTTC
CASSSGLAGEQFF
>TRBJ2-7|TRBV28|.|.
TGTGCCAGCAGTTTATTGGAATCCCCCTACGAGCAGTACTTC
CASSLLESPYEQYF
>TRBJ2-2|TRBV6-5|TRBD2|few
TGTGCCAGCAGCACCCTGCGGGGGACCGGGGAGCTGTTTTTT
CASSTLRGTGELFF
>TRBJ2-3|TRBV2|.|once
TGTGCCAGCACGGGGGAGAGGACAGATACGCAGTATTTT
CASTGERTDTQYF
>TRBJ1-4|TRBV6-1|.|.
TGTGCCAGCAGACCATACGGGGGCAGGAATGAAAAACTGTTTTTT
CASRPYGGRNEKLFF
>TRBJ1-4|TRBV5-1|.|.
TGCGCCAGCAGCCCAACAGGGATGATTTTGTTTTTT
CASSPTGMILFF
>TRBJ2-7|TRBV7-2|TRBD2|few
TGTGCCAGCAGCTTAGCGGGAGGGCCCTACGAGCAGTACTTC
CASSLAGGPYEQYF
>TRBJ1-1|TRBV5-1|TRBD1|.
TGCGCCAGCAGCTCAACTCCCGGGACAGGGACTTTAGGAACTGAAGCTTTCTTT
CASSSTPGTGTLGTEAFF
>TRBJ2-5|TRBV28|.|.
TGTGCCAGCACGGCCGGGGCGCCCCGGGAGACCCAGTACTTC
CASTAGAPRETQYF